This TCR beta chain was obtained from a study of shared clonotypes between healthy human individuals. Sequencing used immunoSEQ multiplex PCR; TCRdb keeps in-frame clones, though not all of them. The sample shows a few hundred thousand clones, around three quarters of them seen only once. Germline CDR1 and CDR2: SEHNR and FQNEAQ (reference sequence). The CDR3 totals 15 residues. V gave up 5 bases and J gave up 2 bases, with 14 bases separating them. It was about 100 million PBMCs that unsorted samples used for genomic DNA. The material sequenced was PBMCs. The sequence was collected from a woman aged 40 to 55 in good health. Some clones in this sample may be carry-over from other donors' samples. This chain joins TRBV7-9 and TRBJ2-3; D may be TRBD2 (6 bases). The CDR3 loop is CASSQDYQTTDTQYF. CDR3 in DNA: TGTGCCAGCAGCCAGGACTATCAAACCACAGATACGCAGTATTTT.